The clone carrying this T cell receptor (beta chain) occurred a few times. Antigen specificity is unknown. This sample was included in a study of beta chain features in type 1 diabetes. At the level of the study: All samples yielded over 95,000,000 examined sorted cells.

Expressed TCRB transcripts were sequenced because the entire RNA isolate underwent reverse transcription. Libraries were prepared by immunoSEQ multiplex PCR; TCRdb keeps only in-frame clonotypes and omits some of them. The sample consists of about 180,000 clones, around 13% of them appearing once. Notes on the study in general: Among all four CD4+ subsets, Type 1 diabetes patients had TCRB CDR3s that were moderately but significantly shorter. Cells with high TCR expression could be over-represented when cDNA is sequenced. Equally in patients and controls, PCR might preferentially amplify shorter templates.

The sequence derives from a woman between 18 and 30 years old in good health. Sample: central memory CD4+ T cells from blood.

This chain's CDR3 is CASSLQTLNTEAFF. DNA of the CDR3: TGTGCCAGCAGTCTCCAGACTTTGAACACTGAAGCTTTCTTT. This chain connects TRBV2 to TRBJ1-1, with D unclear. Germline assignment: CDR1 SNHLY and CDR2 FYNNEI. This CDR3 is 14 amino acids long. V was clipped by 5 bases and J by 0 bases, with 10 bases between them. Combining the CDR3 with reference TRBV2 and TRBJ1-1 gives the whole variable domain EPEVTQTPSHQVTQMGQEVILRCVPISNHLYFYWYRQILGQKVEFLVSFYNNEISEKSEIFDDQFSVERPDGSNFTLKIRSTKLEDSAMYFCASSLQTLNTEAFFGQGTRLTVV.